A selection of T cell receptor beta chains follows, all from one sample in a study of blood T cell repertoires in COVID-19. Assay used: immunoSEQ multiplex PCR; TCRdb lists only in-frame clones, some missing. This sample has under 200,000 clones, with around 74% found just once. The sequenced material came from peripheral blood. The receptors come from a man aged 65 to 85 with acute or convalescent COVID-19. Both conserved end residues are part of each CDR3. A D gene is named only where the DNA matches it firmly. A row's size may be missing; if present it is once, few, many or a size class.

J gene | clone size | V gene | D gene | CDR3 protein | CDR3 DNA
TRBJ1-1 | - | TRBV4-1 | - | CASSQVRTAGGAEAFF | TGCGCCAGCAGCCAAGTTCGAACAGCGGGGGGAGCTGAAGCTTTCTTT
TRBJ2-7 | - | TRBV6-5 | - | CASRPGQSYEQYF | TGTGCCAGCAGGCCCGGACAGTCCTACGAGCAGTACTTC
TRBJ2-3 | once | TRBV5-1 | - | CASSLGGDTDTQYF | TGCGCCAGCAGCTTGGGCGGGGACACAGATACGCAGTATTTT
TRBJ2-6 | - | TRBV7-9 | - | CASSSDSSEANVLTF | TGTGCCAGCAGCTCGGACTCGTCTGAGGCCAACGTCCTGACTTTC
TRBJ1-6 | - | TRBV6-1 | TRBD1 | CASSDPRTGSNRDSPLHF | TGTGCCAGCAGTGACCCCAGGACAGGGAGCAATAGGGATTCACCCCTCCACTTT
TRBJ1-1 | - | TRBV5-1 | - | CASSPKQGVMNTEAFF | TGCGCCAGCAGCCCCAAACAGGGTGTTATGAACACTGAAGCTTTCTTT
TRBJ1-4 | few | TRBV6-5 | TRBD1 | CASSWDRYNEKLFF | TGTGCCAGCAGTTGGGACAGGTACAATGAAAAACTGTTTTTT
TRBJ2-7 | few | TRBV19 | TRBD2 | CASSILSSGGASYEQYF | TGTGCCAGTAGTATTCTAAGTAGCGGGGGGGCCTCCTACGAGCAGTACTTC
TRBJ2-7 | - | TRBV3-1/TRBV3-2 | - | CASSPELSIREQYF | TGTGCCAGCAGCCCCGAACTTTCTATACGAGAGCAGTACTTC
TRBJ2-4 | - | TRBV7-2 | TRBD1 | CASSLTQGAGNLAKNIQYF | TGTGCCAGCAGCTTAACGCAGGGGGCAGGGAATTTAGCCAAAAACATTCAGTACTTC
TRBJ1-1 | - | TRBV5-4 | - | CASSLVGPGTEAFF | TGTGCCAGCAGCTTGGTAGGTCCAGGTACTGAAGCTTTCTTT
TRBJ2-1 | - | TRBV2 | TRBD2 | CASTSGGAFVEQFF | TGTGCCAGCACTAGCGGGGGGGCCTTTGTTGAGCAGTTCTTC
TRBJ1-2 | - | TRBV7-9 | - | CASSSVRVYGYTF | TGTGCCAGCAGCTCAGTCAGGGTCTATGGCTACACCTTC
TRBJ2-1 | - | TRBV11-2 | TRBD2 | CASSLDTGLTTFHEQFF | TGTGCCAGCAGCTTAGACACGGGACTAACCACCTTCCATGAGCAGTTCTTC
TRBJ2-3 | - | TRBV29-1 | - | CSVEVPSTDTQYF | TGCAGCGTTGAAGTCCCGAGCACAGATACGCAGTATTTT
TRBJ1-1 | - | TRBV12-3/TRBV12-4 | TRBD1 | CASSLGQTSFF | TGTGCCAGCAGTTTGGGACAGACATCTTTCTTT
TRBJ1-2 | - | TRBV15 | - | CATSRSVDISNYGYTF | TGTGCCACCAGCAGATCTGTGGACATCTCTAACTATGGCTACACCTTC
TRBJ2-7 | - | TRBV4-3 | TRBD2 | CASSQGGRAYEQYF | TGCGCCAGCAGCCAAGGCGGGAGGGCCTACGAGCAGTACTTC
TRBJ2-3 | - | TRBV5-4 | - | CASSLVQGPTDTQYF | TGTGCCAGCAGCTTGGTGCAGGGTCCCACAGATACGCAGTATTTT
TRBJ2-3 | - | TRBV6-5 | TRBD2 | CASSYLAGRVDTQYF | TGTGCCAGCAGTTACTTGGCGGGGAGGGTAGATACGCAGTATTTT
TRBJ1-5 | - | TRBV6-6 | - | CASSYGGAGNQPQHF | TGTGCCAGCAGTTATGGGGGGGCGGGTAATCAGCCCCAGCATTTT
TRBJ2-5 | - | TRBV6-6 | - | CASSFRRGQETQYF | TGTGCCAGCAGTTTTCGACGGGGACAAGAGACCCAGTACTTC
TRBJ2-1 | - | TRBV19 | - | CASSMIPPQEQFF | TGTGCCAGTAGTATGATCCCTCCCCAGGAGCAGTTCTTC
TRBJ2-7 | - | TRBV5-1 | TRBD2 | CASSWSSGATYEQYF | TGCGCCAGCAGCTGGTCTAGCGGGGCAACCTACGAGCAGTACTTC
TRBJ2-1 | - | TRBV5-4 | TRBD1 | CASSETGNNEQFF | TGTGCCAGCAGCGAGACAGGGAACAATGAGCAGTTCTTC
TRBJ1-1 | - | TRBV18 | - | CASSLSGPNTEAFF | TGTGCCAGCTCACTGTCCGGTCCGAACACTGAAGCTTTCTTT
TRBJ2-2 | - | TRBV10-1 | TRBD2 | CASSEALAGTGELFF | TGCGCCAGCAGTGAGGCACTAGCGGGGACCGGGGAGCTGTTTTTT
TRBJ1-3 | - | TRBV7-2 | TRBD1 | CASSLLGQGAGNTIYF | TGTGCCAGCAGCTTATTAGGACAGGGTGCTGGAAACACCATATATTTT
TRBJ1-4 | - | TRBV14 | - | CASSQDRAGAGEKLFF | TGTGCCAGCAGCCAAGATCGCGCAGGGGCTGGTGAAAAACTGTTTTTT
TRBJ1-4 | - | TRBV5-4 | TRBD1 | CASSLGTGPNEKLFF | TGTGCCAGCAGCTTGGGGACAGGACCAAATGAAAAACTGTTTTTT
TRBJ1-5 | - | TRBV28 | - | CASSHPMGGGAGVGNQPQHF | TGTGCCAGCAGTCACCCAATGGGGGGGGGCGCGGGAGTTGGCAATCAGCCCCAGCATTTT
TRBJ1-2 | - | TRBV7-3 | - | CASSLTPLRGYTF | TGTGCCAGCAGCTTAACCCCCCTACGCGGCTACACCTTC
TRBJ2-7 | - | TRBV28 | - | CASSLPGDSSYEQYF | TGTGCCAGCAGTTTACCTGGGGACTCCTCCTACGAGCAGTACTTC
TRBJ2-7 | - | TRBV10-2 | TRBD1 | CASTGQGYEQYF | TGCGCCAGCACGGGACAGGGGTACGAGCAGTACTTC
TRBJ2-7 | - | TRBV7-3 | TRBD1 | CASSLGTEYEQYF | TGTGCCAGCAGCTTAGGGACAGAATACGAGCAGTACTTC
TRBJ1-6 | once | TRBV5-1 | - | CASSSATRDYNSPLHF | TGCGCCAGCAGCTCGGCGACTAGGGACTATAATTCACCCCTCCACTTT